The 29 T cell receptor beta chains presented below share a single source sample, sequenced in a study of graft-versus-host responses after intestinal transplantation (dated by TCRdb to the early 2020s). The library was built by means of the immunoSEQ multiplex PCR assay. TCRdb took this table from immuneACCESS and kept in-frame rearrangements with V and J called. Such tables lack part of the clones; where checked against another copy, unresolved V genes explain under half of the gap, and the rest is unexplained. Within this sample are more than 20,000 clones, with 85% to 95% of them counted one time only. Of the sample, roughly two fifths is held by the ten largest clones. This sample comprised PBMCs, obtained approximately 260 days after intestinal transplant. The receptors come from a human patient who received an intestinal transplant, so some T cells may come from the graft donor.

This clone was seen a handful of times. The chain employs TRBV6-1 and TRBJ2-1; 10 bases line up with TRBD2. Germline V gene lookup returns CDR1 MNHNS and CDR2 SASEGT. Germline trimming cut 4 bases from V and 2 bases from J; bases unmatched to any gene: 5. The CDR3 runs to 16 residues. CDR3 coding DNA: TGTGCCAGCAGTGCTTCTAGCGGGAGCCCCTACAATGAGCAGTTCTTC. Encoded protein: CASSASSGSPYNEQFF.

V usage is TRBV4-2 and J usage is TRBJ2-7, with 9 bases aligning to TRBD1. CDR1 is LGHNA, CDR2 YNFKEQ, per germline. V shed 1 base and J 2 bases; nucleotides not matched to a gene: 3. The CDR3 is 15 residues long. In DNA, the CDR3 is TGTGCCAGCAGCCAAGCGGGACAGGGTACCTACGAGCAGTACTTC. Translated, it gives CASSQAGQGTYEQYF.

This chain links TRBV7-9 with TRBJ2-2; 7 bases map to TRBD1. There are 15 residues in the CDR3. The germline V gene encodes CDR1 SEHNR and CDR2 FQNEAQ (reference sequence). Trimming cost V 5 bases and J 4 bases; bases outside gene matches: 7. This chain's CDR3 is CASSPRQGSTGELFF. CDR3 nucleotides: TGTGCCAGCAGCCCCAGACAGGGCAGCACCGGGGAGCTGTTTTTT.

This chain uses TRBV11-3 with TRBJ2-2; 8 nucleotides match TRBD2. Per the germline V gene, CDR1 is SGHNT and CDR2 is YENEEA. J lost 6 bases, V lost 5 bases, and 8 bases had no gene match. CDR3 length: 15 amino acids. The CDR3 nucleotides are TGTGCCAGCAGCCCCAGCGGGGGAGGGTCCGGGGAGCTGTTTTTT. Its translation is CASSPSGGGSGELFF. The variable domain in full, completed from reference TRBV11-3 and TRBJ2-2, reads EAGVVQSPRYKIIEKKQPVAFWCNPISGHNTLYWYLQNLGQGPELLIRYENEEAVDDSQLPKDRFSAERLKGVDSTLKIQPAELGDSAVYLCASSPSGGGSGELFFGEGSRLTVL.

CDR3 protein: CASSPSLAGGPYEQYF. The DNA of the CDR3 is TGTGCCAGCAGTCCCTCGCTAGCGGGAGGCCCCTACGAGCAGTACTTC. The chain couples TRBV28 to TRBJ2-7; TRBD2 matches 11 bases. There are 16 residues in the CDR3. Germline V gives CDR1 MDHEN, CDR2 SYDVKM. V shed 5 bases and J 2 bases; nucleotides not matched to a gene: 8.

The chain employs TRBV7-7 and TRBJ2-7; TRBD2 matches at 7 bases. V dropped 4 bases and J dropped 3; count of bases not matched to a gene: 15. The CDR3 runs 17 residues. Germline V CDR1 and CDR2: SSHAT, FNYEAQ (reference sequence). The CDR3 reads CASSSRHGRGLRYEQYF. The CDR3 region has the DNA TGTGCCAGCAGCTCCCGGCATGGGAGGGGTCTACGCTACGAGCAGTACTTC.

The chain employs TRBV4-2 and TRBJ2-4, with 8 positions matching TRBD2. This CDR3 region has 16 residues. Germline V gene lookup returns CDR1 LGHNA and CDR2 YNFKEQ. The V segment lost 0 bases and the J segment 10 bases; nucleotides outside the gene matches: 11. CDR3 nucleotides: TGTGCCAGCAGCCAAGATTCGGCGGGGGGAATTGGGATTCAGTACTTC. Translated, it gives CASSQDSAGGIGIQYF.

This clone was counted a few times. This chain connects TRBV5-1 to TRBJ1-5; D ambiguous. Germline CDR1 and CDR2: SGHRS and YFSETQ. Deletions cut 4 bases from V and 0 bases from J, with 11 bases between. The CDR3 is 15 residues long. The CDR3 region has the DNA TGCGCCAGCAGCAAGGACGGCTATAGCAATCAGCCCCAGCATTTT. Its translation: CASSKDGYSNQPQHF. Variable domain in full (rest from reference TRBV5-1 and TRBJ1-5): KAGVTQTPRYLIKTRGQQVTLSCSPISGHRSVSWYQQTPGQGLQFLFEYFSETQRNKGNFPGRFSGRQFSNSRSEMNVSTLELGDSALYLCASSKDGYSNQPQHFGDGTRLSIL.

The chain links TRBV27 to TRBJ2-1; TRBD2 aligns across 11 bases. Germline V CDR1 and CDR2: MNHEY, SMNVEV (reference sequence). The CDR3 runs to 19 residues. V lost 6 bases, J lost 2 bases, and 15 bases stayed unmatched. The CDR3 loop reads CASRGNREVGLAAYNEQFF. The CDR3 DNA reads TGTGCCAGCAGAGGAAACAGGGAAGTGGGACTAGCGGCCTACAATGAGCAGTTCTTC.

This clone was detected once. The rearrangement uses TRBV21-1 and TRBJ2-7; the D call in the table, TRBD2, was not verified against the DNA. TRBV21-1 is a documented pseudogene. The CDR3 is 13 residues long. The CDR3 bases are TGTGCCAGCAACTCCAGGAGGTCCTACGAGCAGTACTTC. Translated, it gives CASNSRRSYEQYF.

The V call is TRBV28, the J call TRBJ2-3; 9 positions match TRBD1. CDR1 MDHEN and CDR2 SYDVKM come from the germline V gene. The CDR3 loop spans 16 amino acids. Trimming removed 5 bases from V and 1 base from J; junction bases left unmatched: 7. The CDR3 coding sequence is TGTGCCAGCAGTCCCGGGTGGGACAGGGGCACAGATACGCAGTATTTT. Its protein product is CASSPGWDRGTDTQYF.

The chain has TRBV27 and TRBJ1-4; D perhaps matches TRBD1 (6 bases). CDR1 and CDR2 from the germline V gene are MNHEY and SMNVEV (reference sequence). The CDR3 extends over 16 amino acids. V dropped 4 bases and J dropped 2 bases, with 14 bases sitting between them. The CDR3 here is CASSSRQGSTNEKLFF. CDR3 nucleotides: TGTGCCAGCAGTTCCCGGCAGGGGAGTACTAATGAAAAACTGTTTTTT.

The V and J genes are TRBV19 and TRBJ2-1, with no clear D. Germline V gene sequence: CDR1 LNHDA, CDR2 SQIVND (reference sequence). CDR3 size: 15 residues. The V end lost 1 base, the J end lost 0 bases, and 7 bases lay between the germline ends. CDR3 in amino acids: CASSIVESSYNEQFF. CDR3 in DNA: TGTGCCAGTAGTATAGTTGAGAGCTCCTACAATGAGCAGTTCTTC.

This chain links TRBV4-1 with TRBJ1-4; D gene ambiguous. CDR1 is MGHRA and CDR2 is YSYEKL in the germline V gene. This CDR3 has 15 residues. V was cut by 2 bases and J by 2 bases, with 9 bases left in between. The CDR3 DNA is TGCGCCAGCAGCCAATGGGGTGACACTAATGAAAAACTGTTTTTT. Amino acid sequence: CASSQWGDTNEKLFF.

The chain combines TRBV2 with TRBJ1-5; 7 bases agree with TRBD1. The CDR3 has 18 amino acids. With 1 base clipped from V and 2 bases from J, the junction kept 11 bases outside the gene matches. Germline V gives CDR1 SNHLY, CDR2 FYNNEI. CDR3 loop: CASSEGVRQGVGNQPQHF. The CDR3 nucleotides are TGTGCCAGCAGTGAAGGAGTCCGACAGGGCGTGGGCAATCAGCCCCAGCATTTT.

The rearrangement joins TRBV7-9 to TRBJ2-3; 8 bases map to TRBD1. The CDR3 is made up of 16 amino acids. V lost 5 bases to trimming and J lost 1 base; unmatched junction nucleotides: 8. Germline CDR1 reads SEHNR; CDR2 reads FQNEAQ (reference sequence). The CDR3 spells CASSASGTGRTDTQYF. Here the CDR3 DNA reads TGTGCCAGCAGCGCCTCCGGGACAGGACGCACAGATACGCAGTATTTT.

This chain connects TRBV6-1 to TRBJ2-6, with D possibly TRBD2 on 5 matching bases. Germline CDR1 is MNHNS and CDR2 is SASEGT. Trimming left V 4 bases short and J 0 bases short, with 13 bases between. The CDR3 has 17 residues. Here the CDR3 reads CASSVSSRSSGANVLTF. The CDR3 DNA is TGTGCCAGCAGTGTGTCTAGCCGGAGCTCTGGGGCCAACGTCCTGACTTTC.

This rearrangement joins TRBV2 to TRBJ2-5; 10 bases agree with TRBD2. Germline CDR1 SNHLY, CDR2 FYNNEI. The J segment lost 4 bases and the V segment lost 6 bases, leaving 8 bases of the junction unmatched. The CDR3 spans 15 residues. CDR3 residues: CASRALAGVVETQYF. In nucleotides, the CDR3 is TGTGCCAGCAGAGCCCTAGCGGGAGTAGTAGAGACCCAGTACTTC.

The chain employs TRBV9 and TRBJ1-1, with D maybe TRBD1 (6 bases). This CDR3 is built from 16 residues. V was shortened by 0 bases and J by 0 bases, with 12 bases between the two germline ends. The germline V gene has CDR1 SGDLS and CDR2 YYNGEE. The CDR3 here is CASSVVGGAMNTEAFF. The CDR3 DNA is TGTGCCAGCAGCGTAGTGGGGGGCGCGATGAACACTGAAGCTTTCTTT.

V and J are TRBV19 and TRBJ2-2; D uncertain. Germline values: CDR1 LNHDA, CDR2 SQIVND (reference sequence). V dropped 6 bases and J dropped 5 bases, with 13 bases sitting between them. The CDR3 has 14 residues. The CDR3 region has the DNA TGTGCCAGTAGCATCATAATAGAAACCGGGGAGCTGTTTTTT. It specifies CASSIIIETGELFF.

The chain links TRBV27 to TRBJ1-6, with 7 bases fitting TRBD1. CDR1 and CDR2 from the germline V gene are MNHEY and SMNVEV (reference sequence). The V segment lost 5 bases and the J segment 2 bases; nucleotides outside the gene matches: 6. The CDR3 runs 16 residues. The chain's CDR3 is CASSRQGGAYNSPLHF. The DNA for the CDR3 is TGTGCCAGCAGTCGACAGGGAGGCGCCTATAATTCACCCCTCCACTTT.

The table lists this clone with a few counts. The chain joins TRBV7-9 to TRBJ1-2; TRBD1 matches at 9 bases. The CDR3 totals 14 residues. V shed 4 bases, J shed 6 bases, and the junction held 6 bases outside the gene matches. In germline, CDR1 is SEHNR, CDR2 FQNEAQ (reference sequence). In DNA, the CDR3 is TGTGCCAGCAGCTACCCGGACAGGGGAGATGGCTACACCTTC. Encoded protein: CASSYPDRGDGYTF. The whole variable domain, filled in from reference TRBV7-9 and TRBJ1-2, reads DTGVSQNPRHKITKRGQNVTFRCDPISEHNRLYWYRQTLGQGPEFLTYFQNEAQLEKSRLLSDRFSAERPKGSFSTLEIQRTEQGDSAMYLCASSYPDRGDGYTFGSGTRLTVV.

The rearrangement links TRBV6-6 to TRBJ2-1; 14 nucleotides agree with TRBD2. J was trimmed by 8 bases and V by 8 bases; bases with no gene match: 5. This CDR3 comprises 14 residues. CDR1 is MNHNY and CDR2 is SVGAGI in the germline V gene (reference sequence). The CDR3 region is CASGGTSGSDEQFF. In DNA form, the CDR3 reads TGTGCCAGCGGCGGGACTAGCGGGAGCGATGAGCAGTTCTTC.

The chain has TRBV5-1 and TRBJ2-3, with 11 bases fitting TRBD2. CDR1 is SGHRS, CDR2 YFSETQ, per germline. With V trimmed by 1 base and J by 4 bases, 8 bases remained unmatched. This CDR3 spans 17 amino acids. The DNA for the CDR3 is TGCGCCAGCAGCTTGTCCAAACTAGCGGGAGACCCAGATACGCAGTATTTT. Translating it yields CASSLSKLAGDPDTQYF.

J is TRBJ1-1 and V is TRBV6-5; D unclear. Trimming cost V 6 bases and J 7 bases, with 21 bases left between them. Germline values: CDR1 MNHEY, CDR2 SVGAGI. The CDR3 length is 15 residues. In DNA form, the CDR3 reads TGTGCCAGCAGCCCCCTCGCGGGCGGAGTTTATGAAGCTTTCTTT. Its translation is CASSPLAGGVYEAFF.

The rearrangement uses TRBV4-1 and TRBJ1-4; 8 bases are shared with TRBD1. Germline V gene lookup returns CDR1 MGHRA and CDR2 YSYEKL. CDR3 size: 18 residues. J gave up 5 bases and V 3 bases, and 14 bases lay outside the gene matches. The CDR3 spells CASSQEGGQGGRNEKLFF. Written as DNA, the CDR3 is TGCGCCAGCAGCCAGGAAGGAGGACAGGGCGGGAGAAATGAAAAACTGTTTTTT.

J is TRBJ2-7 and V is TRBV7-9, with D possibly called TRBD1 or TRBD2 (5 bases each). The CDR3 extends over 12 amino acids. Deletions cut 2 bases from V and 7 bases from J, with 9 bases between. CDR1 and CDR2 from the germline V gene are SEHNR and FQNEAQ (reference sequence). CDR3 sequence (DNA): TGTGCCAGCAGCTTACGGGGCGGGGAGCAGTACTTC. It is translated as CASSLRGGEQYF.

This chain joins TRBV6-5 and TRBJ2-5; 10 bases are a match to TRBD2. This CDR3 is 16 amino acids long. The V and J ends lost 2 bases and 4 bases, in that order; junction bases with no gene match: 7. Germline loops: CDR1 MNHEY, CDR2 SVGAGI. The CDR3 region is CASSYALAGVGETQYF. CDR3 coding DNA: TGTGCCAGCAGTTACGCGCTAGCGGGAGTTGGAGAGACCCAGTACTTC.

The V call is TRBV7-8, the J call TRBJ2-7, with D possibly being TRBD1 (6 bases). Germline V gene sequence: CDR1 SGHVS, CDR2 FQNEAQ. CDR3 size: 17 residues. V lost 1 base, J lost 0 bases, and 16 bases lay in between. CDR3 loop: CASSLVGGDWSSYEQYF. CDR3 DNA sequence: TGTGCCAGCAGCTTAGTAGGGGGAGACTGGAGCTCCTACGAGCAGTACTTC.